The next 25 T cell receptor beta chains were all read from a single sample in a study of T cell responses to AZD1222 COVID-19 vaccine. Measured with immunoSEQ multiplex PCR; TCRdb has only the in-frame clones, and not every one. The repertoire includes 150,000 or so clones, about 92% of them detected once, and about 2.1% sits in the top ten. The material sequenced was peripheral blood, taken on day 0 of AZD1222 vaccination. Source of these receptors: an adult in good health.

The chain links TRBV2 to TRBJ2-2, with 9 bases matching TRBD2. Germline lookup yields CDR1 SNHLY and CDR2 FYNNEI. The CDR3 runs 14 residues. V trimming: 10 bases; J trimming: 4 bases; junction bases outside the gene matches: 7. This CDR3 is CAKLAGEITGELFF. CDR3 DNA sequence: TGTGCCAAATTAGCGGGGGAGATCACCGGGGAGCTGTTTTTT.

The J gene is TRBJ1-1, the V gene TRBV6-5, with a possible D match to TRBD1 (5 bases). The CDR3 runs 16 residues. Trimming pared 2 bases from V and 0 bases from J, leaving 13 bases between. The germline V gene encodes CDR1 MNHEY and CDR2 SVGAGI. DNA of the CDR3: TGTGCCAGCAGTTACAAGGGGTGGGGTTTGAACACTGAAGCTTTCTTT. It is translated as CASSYKGWGLNTEAFF.

The V call is TRBV18, the J call TRBJ1-2; 11 positions match TRBD1. Germline CDR1 reads KGHSH; CDR2 reads LQKENI. V lost 3 bases, J lost 8 bases, and 8 bases stayed unmatched. The CDR3 length is 15 residues. CDR3 protein: CASSPGPGQGDGYTF. CDR3 bases: TGTGCCAGCTCACCGGGTCCGGGACAGGGGGACGGCTACACCTTC. Variable domain in full (rest from reference TRBV18 and TRBJ1-2): NAGVMQNPRHLVRRRGQEARLRCSPMKGHSHVYWYRQLPEEGLKFMVYLQKENIIDESGMPKERFSAEFPKEGPSILRIQQVVRGDSAAYFCASSPGPGQGDGYTFGSGTRLTVV.

This clone came up once. The chain couples TRBV28 to TRBJ2-5, with 16 positions matching TRBD2. Per germline, CDR1 MDHEN and CDR2 SYDVKM. Germline trimming cut 3 bases from V and 5 bases from J; bases unmatched to any gene: 0. The length of the CDR3 is 15 residues. The CDR3 loop reads CASSLGLAGGETQYF. CDR3 nucleotide sequence: TGTGCCAGCAGTTTGGGACTAGCGGGGGGGGAGACCCAGTACTTC.

The V and J genes are TRBV9 and TRBJ2-4; D might be TRBD1 (6 bases). CDR1 is SGDLS, CDR2 YYNGEE, per germline. Trimming removed 3 bases from V and 0 bases from J, with 13 bases in between. The CDR3 is 16 amino acids. The CDR3 sequence is CASSGGPLLAKNIQYF. CDR3 DNA sequence: TGTGCCAGCAGCGGGGGGCCGCTTCTAGCCAAAAACATTCAGTACTTC.

This chain connects TRBV4-2 to TRBJ1-6, with TRBD1 matching over 8 bases. The J segment lost 9 bases and the V segment lost 3 bases, leaving 4 bases of the junction unmatched. The CDR3 is 14 amino acids. The V gene's germline CDR1 is LGHNA and CDR2 YNFKEQ. CDR3 loop: CASSQDREASPLHF. As DNA, the CDR3 is TGTGCCAGCAGCCAGGACAGGGAGGCTTCACCCCTCCACTTT.

Concerning this clone itself: One end of the junction does not line up with germline, which may come from a read error. The genes are TRBV7-3 and TRBJ1-2; TRBD1 matches at 7 bases. The V gene's germline CDR1 is SGHTA and CDR2 FQGTGA. The CDR3 is 13 residues long. This CDR3 reads CASSVTGEYGYTF. The CDR3 region has the DNA TGTGCCAGCAGCGTAACAGGGGAATATGGCTACACCTTC.

The chain employs TRBV11-2 and TRBJ1-5, with a tentative D call TRBD1 (6 bases). This CDR3 region has 18 residues. Germline V gene sequence: CDR1 SGHAT, CDR2 FQNNGV. Deletions cut 2 bases from V and 3 bases from J, with 20 bases between. The CDR3 DNA is TGTGCCAGCAGCTTACCCGTTCGATTACAGGGATCCAATCAGCCCCAGCATTTT. Its protein product is CASSLPVRLQGSNQPQHF.

The chain is built from TRBV24-1 and TRBJ1-2, with a possible D match to TRBD1 (6 bases). The length of the CDR3 is 12 residues. Germline CDR1 KGHDR, CDR2 SFDVKD. Trimming stripped 0 bases from V and 14 bases from J, with 12 bases between. The CDR3 region is CATSDLGGGGTF. CDR3 in DNA: TGTGCCACCAGTGATTTGGGGGGAGGGGGTACCTTC.

The DNA for the CDR3 is TGTGCCAGTAGTCCGAGGGGTCGACAGGGAACCTATGGCTACACCTTC. It translates to CASSPRGRQGTYGYTF. The chain joins TRBV19 to TRBJ1-2, with 7 bases identical to TRBD1. Germline V gene lookup returns CDR1 LNHDA and CDR2 SQIVND (reference sequence). V was pared by 5 bases and J by 4 bases, with 13 bases of the junction left unmatched. The CDR3 is 16 amino acids.

The rearrangement uses TRBV7-2 and TRBJ1-6; D gene uncertain. The germline V gene has CDR1 SGHTA and CDR2 FQGNSA. Trimming cost V 1 base and J 6 bases, with 7 bases left between them. CDR3 length: 14 residues. The CDR3 region is CASSLVAGNSPLHF. In DNA, the CDR3 is TGTGCCAGCAGCTTAGTAGCGGGTAATTCACCCCTCCACTTT.

The chain carries TRBV6-5 and TRBJ2-3; the match to TRBD2 covers 8 bases. Trimming removed 5 bases from V and 3 bases from J; junction bases left unmatched: 1. The germline V gene encodes CDR1 MNHEY and CDR2 SVGAGI. This CDR3 is 13 amino acids long. The DNA of the CDR3 is TGTGCCAGCAGTCGACTAGCGACAGATACGCAGTATTTT. The encoded protein is CASSRLATDTQYF.

This chain joins TRBV28 and TRBJ1-2; D possibly corresponds to TRBD1 (5 bases). Trimming cost V 5 bases and J 8 bases, with 18 bases left between them. In germline, CDR1 is MDHEN, CDR2 SYDVKM. The CDR3 spans 14 residues. The CDR3 DNA is TGTGCCAGCAGTACTAGAAGGGGTTCGGAGGGCTACACCTTC. This gives the protein CASSTRRGSEGYTF.

The chain uses TRBV7-2 and TRBJ1-4, with D hard to call. Trimming left V 2 bases short and J 10 bases short, with 11 bases between. Germline CDR1 and CDR2: SGHTA and FQGNSA. This CDR3 has 13 amino acids. CDR3 loop: CASSLWPPVKLFF. The CDR3 DNA follows: TGTGCCAGCAGCTTATGGCCTCCCGTAAAACTGTTTTTT. Using reference TRBV7-2 and TRBJ1-4 for the parts outside the CDR3, the full variable domain is GAGVSQSPSNKVTEKGKDVELRCDPISGHTALYWYRQSLGQGLEFLIYFQGNSAPDKSGLPSDRFSAERTGGSVSTLTIQRTQQEDSAVYLCASSLWPPVKLFFGSGTQLSVL.

This chain connects TRBV12-5 to TRBJ2-3; 9 nucleotides align to TRBD1. V trimming: 2 bases; J trimming: 0 bases; junction bases outside the gene matches: 3. Germline values: CDR1 LGHNT, CDR2 FRNRAP. There are 16 residues in the CDR3. The CDR3 DNA follows: TGTGCTAGTGGTTTGCTGACAGGGGGGAGCACAGATACGCAGTATTTT. Translated: CASGLLTGGSTDTQYF. Full variable domain (rest looked up from reference TRBV12-5 and TRBJ2-3): DARVTQTPRHKVTEMGQEVTMRCQPILGHNTVFWYRQTMMQGLELLAYFRNRAPLDDSGMPKDRFSAEMPDATLATLKIQPSEPRDSAVYFCASGLLTGGSTDTQYFGPGTRLTVL.

The CDR3 DNA reads TGTGCCTGGAGTGTTACAGGGAGGGAGACCCAGTACTTC. The encoded protein is CAWSVTGRETQYF. The chain joins TRBV30 to TRBJ2-5; D is tentatively TRBD1 or TRBD2 (6 bases each). Deletions cut 0 bases from V and 5 bases from J, with 10 bases between. CDR3 length equals 13 residues. Germline V gene data show CDR1 as GTSNPN and CDR2 as SVGIG (reference sequence).

This sequence joins TRBV7-8 and TRBJ2-5; 10 nucleotides line up with TRBD1. The germline gives CDR1 SGHVS, CDR2 FQNEAQ. The CDR3 loop spans 17 amino acids. Germline trimming cut 3 bases from V and 4 bases from J; bases unmatched to any gene: 11. CDR3 sequence: CASSLDRGSRRRETQYF. The CDR3 DNA reads as TGTGCCAGCAGCTTGGACAGGGGGTCCCGGCGGCGAGAGACCCAGTACTTC.

This rearrangement joins TRBV5-1 to TRBJ2-5; TRBD1 is a possible D gene (5 bases). Looked up from germline, CDR1 is SGHRS and CDR2 is YFSETQ. Deletions cut 1 base from V and 0 bases from J, with 10 bases between. This CDR3 spans 15 amino acids. The CDR3 reads CASSLRQSYQETQYF. The CDR3 DNA sequence: TGCGCCAGCAGCTTGAGACAGTCGTACCAAGAGACCCAGTACTTC.

The chain combines TRBV18 with TRBJ2-7, with TRBD2 as a possible D gene (6 bases). V lost 6 bases to trimming and J lost 2 bases, with 17 bases between them. This CDR3 is built from 15 residues. Germline V CDR1 and CDR2: KGHSH, LQKENI. The CDR3 loop is CASSSGVAATYEQYF. CDR3 nucleotides: TGTGCCAGCTCGTCCGGGGTAGCGGCTACCTACGAGCAGTACTTC.

This sequence joins TRBV11-2 and TRBJ2-5; D could derive from TRBD1 or TRBD2 (5 bases each). Germline V gives CDR1 SGHAT, CDR2 FQNNGV. The CDR3 extends over 14 amino acids. V was shortened by 4 bases and J by 9 bases, with 18 bases between the two germline ends. CDR3 sequence: CASSSGTGLASQYF. CDR3 DNA: TGTGCCAGCAGCTCGGGGACCGGCCTGGCGTCCCAGTACTTC.

CDR3 nucleotides: TGTGCCAGCAGTTACGGGACAGGGGAGTACTTC. Translated: CASSYGTGEYF. This chain links TRBV6-2 or TRBV6-3 with TRBJ2-7; 10 bases match TRBD1. The V gene's germline CDR1 is MNHEY and CDR2 SVGEGT. The J segment lost 11 bases and the V segment lost 2 bases, leaving 0 bases of the junction unmatched. The CDR3 length is 11 residues.

This rearrangement joins TRBV6-5 to TRBJ2-6; the D gene could be TRBD1 or TRBD2 (5 bases each). Trimming took off 2 bases at V and 8 bases at J, with 7 bases between the two ends. CDR1 and CDR2 (germline): MNHEY, SVGAGI. CDR3 length: 13 residues. The CDR3 sequence is CASSYEGTNVLTF. CDR3 in DNA: TGTGCCAGCAGTTACGAGGGGACCAACGTCCTGACTTTC.

The chain links TRBV20-1 to TRBJ2-3, with D perhaps matching TRBD1 or TRBD2 (6 bases each). Germline CDR1 is DFQATT and CDR2 is SNEGSKA (reference sequence). The CDR3 runs 15 residues. V was shortened by 3 bases and J by 3 bases, with 16 bases between the two germline ends. The CDR3 is CSASRPGGKTDTQYF. The CDR3 coding sequence is TGCAGTGCTAGTCGCCCCGGGGGCAAAACAGATACGCAGTATTTT.

The V call is TRBV5-1, the J call TRBJ2-5; the D gene is possibly TRBD2 (5 bases). Germline V gives CDR1 SGHRS, CDR2 YFSETQ. Trimming stripped 0 bases from V and 2 bases from J, with 8 bases between. This CDR3 has 14 residues. The CDR3 DNA follows: TGCGCCAGCAGCTTGGGTCCGGGGCAAGAGACCCAGTACTTC. Translated, it gives CASSLGPGQETQYF. Using reference TRBV5-1 and TRBJ2-5 for the parts outside the CDR3, the full variable domain is KAGVTQTPRYLIKTRGQQVTLSCSPISGHRSVSWYQQTPGQGLQFLFEYFSETQRNKGNFPGRFSGRQFSNSRSEMNVSTLELGDSALYLCASSLGPGQETQYFGPGTRLLVL.

The chain uses TRBV6-5 and TRBJ1-1, with D unresolved. The CDR3 extends over 11 amino acids. Germline V gene data show CDR1 as MNHEY and CDR2 as SVGAGI. V lost 6 bases and J lost 7, with 9 bases in between. This CDR3 reads CASSRAGEAFF. DNA for the CDR3: TGTGCCAGCAGCCGGGCGGGTGAAGCTTTCTTT.